This T cell receptor beta chain was sequenced for a study of regulatory and conventional T cells in RAG deficiency. Study-wide results and caveats: Shorter CDR3s in all patient subsets; >85% Treg-Tconv overlap in Omenn. Omenn syndrome and CID/AS patients had around 100-fold fewer unique Treg TCR beta sequences, versus about 10-fold elsewhere.

Conventional CD4+ T cells were sorted from blood as CD25-low CD127-high cells. J was trimmed by 0 bases and V by 4 bases; bases with no gene match: 4. Germline CDR1 KGHSH, CDR2 LQKENI. The CDR3 consists of 15 residues. Profiled with immunoSEQ multiplex PCR; TCRdb holds only in-frame clones, not every one. The sample records 45,000 to 50,000 clones, about nine tenths being singletons. A note on this clone: Its target is not known.

These same records also appear under a second study, on regulatory T cells. That report adds: Amplification used 52 TRBV primers and 13 TRBJ primers.

The sequence came from a human donor in good health. The chain links TRBV18 to TRBJ2-3; TRBD1 matches at 7 bases. The sample consisted of CD4+ effector T cells sorted from blood. Written as DNA, the CDR3 is TGTGCCAGCTCACTAAGACAGGGTAGCACAGATACGCAGTATTTT. It is translated as CASSLRQGSTDTQYF.